This section outlines one T cell receptor (beta chain) sequence together with its context. The source of the sample is a study of blood T cell repertoires in COVID-19. Across the whole study: Samples taken during acute and convalescent COVID-19 were collected in the United States, Italy and Spain.

The table came from immunoSEQ multiplex PCR; TCRdb's copy has only in-frame clones and leaves some out. The table records some 330,000 clones, roughly 90% of them present only once. The junction had 12 bases not matched to a gene; V was cut back by 5 bases and J by 5 bases. The CDR3 has 16 amino acids. Germline CDR1 SEHNR, CDR2 FQNEAQ (reference sequence). The chain couples TRBV7-9 to TRBJ2-1; 7 bases are shared with TRBD1. Sample: PBMCs or T cells enriched from blood (not recorded which). This TCR derives from a woman aged 25 to 39 who had recovered from COVID-19. CDR3 DNA sequence: TGTGCCAGCAGCCCTTCACCGGGACAGATAAACAATGAGCAGTTCTTC. Encoded protein: CASSPSPGQINNEQFF.